Below, one T cell receptor (beta chain) is given with its context. Its specific antigen is unknown. No much larger clonotype is one base removed from it; base qualities were not supplied. TCRbeta CDR3 regions were amplified from genomic DNA by means of the immunoSEQ Assay, a bias-controlled multiplex PCR. The paper's data handling went like this. Within the assay, amplification of reference gene primers was used to estimate how many nucleated cells each sample contained. To quantify the absolute abundance of each unique TCRbeta CDR3 rearrangement, sequence reads were collapsed and filtered. Productive Simpson clonality was computed per sample as the square root of Simpson's diversity index over productive rearrangements. TCRdb re-hosts the immuneACCESS table, in-frame sequences only. Its copies lack some clones; in the studies checked, an unresolved V gene accounts for under half of them, and the cause for the rest is not known. The V and J calls and clone size come from that table; D and trimming were worked out from the DNA. Recorded for this sample are 350,000 to 450,000 clones; around 86% of them occurred a single time. The ten largest clones represent approximately 4.7% of the sample.

These data are taken from a study of blood T cell repertoires in COVID-19 (dated by TCRdb to 2019 to 2021). About the full investigation: Samples covering the acute and convalescent phases of COVID-19 were provided by collaborators in the United States, Italy and Spain. Sample metadata almost always included a de-identified subject ID, COVID-19 status, age in years and sex. Deeply sampled blood TCRbeta repertoires from subjects exposed to, actively infected with, or recovered from COVID-19 were included in the dataset. Samples were obtained from the ongoing ImmuneRACE study (first 160 participants) and from 950 to 1,500 subjects provided by 6 global collaborators. A freely available public database, intended as a resource for researchers studying the immune response to SARS-CoV-2, is where the repertoires were released. Where available, HLA class I and class II types were obtained from metadata supplied by the sample provider rather than from assay-based typing. The material from the prospective study consisted of cDNA or gDNA derived from T cells, B-cell-depleted T cells, or PBMCs.

Participants in the prospective study were enrolled through a virtual design, were aged roughly 18 to 100 years, and lived in roughly 24 United States geographic areas. To assign participants to cohorts, the prospective study relied on clinical history that participants themselves reported in a screening survey and a study questionnaire. ImmuneRACE Cohort 3 recovered participants were defined by two consecutive negative NP/OP PCR tests, healthcare professional clearance, or symptom resolution. Each participant in the prospective study had whole blood, serum and a nasopharyngeal or oropharyngeal swab collected by mobile phlebotomists. Over a roughly 2-month period, participants in the prospective study had the option of providing additional blood draws and questionnaires. Before DNA extraction, prospective study blood samples were shipped either frozen or at room temperature. Broader findings and caveats from the paper: How much clinical and demographic metadata was included differed by source and by participant, and the metadata was provided uncurated.

This receptor was taken from a woman aged 50 to 60 who had recovered from COVID-19. The specimen was PBMCs or T cells enriched from blood (not recorded which).

This receptor carries the CDR3 CASSQGLGRAPLHF. The sequenced DNA: TGTGCCAGCAGCCAAGGATTGGGGCGTGCACCCCTCCACTTT. The chain employs TRBV3-1 (or the pseudogene TRBV3-2) and TRBJ1-6; TRBD1 is perhaps the D gene, given 5 matching bases. The CDR3, from cysteine to phenylalanine, totals 14 residues. Left in the record is the CDR3 DNA by itself, 42 bases read in frame from the first base. Trimming takes 1 base from V and 11 bases from J, and the germline ends sit 12 bases apart. In the germline V gene (reference sequence), CDR1 corresponds to LGHDT and CDR2 to YNNKEL.